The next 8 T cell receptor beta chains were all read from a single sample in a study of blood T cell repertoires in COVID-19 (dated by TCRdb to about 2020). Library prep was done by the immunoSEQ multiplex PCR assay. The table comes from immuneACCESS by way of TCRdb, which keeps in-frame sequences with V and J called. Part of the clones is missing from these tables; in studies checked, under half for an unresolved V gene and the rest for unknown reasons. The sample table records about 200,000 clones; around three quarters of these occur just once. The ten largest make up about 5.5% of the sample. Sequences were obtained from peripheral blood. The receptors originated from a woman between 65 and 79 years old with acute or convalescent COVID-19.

The CDR3 sequence: CASSLSPASYNEQFF. CDR3 nucleotides: TGTGCCAGCAGTTTATCTCCCGCGTCCTACAATGAGCAGTTCTTC. The chain combines TRBV27 with TRBJ2-1; the D is unclear. The V and J ends lost 0 bases and 1 base respectively, with 7 bases between them. The CDR3 is 15 residues long. Germline values: CDR1 MNHEY, CDR2 SMNVEV (reference sequence).

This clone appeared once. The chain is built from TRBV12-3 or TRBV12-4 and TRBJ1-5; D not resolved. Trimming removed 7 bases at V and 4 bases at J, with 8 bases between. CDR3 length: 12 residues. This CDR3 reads CASTKANQPQHF. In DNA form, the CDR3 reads TGTGCCAGCACGAAAGCTAATCAGCCCCAGCATTTT.

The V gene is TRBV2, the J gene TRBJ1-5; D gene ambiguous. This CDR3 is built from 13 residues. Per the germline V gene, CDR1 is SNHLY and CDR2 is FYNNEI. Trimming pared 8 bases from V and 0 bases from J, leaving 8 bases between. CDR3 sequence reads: CASSLYSNQPQHF. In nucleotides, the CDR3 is TGTGCCAGCTCCCTGTATAGCAATCAGCCCCAGCATTTT.

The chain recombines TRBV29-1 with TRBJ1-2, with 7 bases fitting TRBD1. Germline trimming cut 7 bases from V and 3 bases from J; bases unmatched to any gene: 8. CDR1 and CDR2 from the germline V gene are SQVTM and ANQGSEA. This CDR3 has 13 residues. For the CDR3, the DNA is TGCAGCGCGAGAACAGGGACAGACTATGGCTACACCTTC. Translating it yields CSARTGTDYGYTF. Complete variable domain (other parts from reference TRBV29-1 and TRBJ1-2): SAVISQKPSRDICQRGTSLTIQCQVDSQVTMMFWYRQQPGQSLTLIATANQGSEATYESGFVIDKFPISRPNLTFSTLTVSNMSPEDSSIYLCSARTGTDYGYTFGSGTRLTVV.

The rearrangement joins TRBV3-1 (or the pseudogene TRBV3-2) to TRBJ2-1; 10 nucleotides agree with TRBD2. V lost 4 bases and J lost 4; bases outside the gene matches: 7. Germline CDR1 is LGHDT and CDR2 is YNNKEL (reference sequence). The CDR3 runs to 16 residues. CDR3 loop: CASSRSGLAAYNEQFF. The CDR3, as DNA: TGTGCCAGCAGCCGCTCCGGACTAGCGGCGTACAATGAGCAGTTCTTC.

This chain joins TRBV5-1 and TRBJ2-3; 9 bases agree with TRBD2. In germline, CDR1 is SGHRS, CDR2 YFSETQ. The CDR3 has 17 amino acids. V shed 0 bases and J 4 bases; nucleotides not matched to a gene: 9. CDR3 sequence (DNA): TGCGCCAGCAGCTTGGTGATGGCGGGAGGGACGGCAGATACGCAGTATTTT. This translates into CASSLVMAGGTADTQYF.

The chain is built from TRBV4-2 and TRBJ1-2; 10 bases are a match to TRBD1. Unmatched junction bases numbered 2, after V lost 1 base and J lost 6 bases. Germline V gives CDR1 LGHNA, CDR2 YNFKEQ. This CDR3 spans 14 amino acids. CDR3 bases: TGTGCCAGCAGCCAAGGACAGGGGGCAGATGGCTACACCTTC. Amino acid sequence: CASSQGQGADGYTF.

The CDR3 protein is CASSQPGQGNGYTF. CDR3 nucleotide sequence: TGCGCCAGCAGCCAACCGGGACAGGGGAATGGCTACACCTTC. V usage is TRBV4-1 and J usage is TRBJ1-2; 10 positions agree with TRBD1. The junction had 3 bases not matched to a gene; V was cut back by 2 bases and J by 6 bases. The germline V gene encodes CDR1 MGHRA and CDR2 YSYEKL. The CDR3 is 14 residues long.